The next 20 T cell receptor beta chains were all read from a single sample in a study of cytomegalovirus exposure and HLA in healthy donors. Assay: immunoSEQ multiplex PCR; the TCRdb copy retains only in-frame clones and omits some. The sample has tens of thousands of clones; 94% are singletons. Input material: PBMCs. These receptors all stem from a woman younger than 30 in good health and CMV-seronegative.

The chain combines TRBV5-1 with TRBJ2-5; 11 bases fit TRBD1. Per the germline V gene, CDR1 is SGHRS and CDR2 is YFSETQ. This CDR3 is built from 19 residues. J gave up 4 bases and V 4 bases, and 18 bases lay outside the gene matches. The CDR3 DNA is TGCGCCAGCAGCCCGGCTACGGCTGGAGGACAGGGGGCGCGAGAGACCCAGTACTTC. This sequence encodes CASSPATAGGQGARETQYF.

This clone has just one count. The chain employs TRBV13 and TRBJ2-3, with 7 nucleotides matching TRBD2. J was trimmed by 0 bases and V by 5 bases; bases with no gene match: 5. CDR1 and CDR2 from the germline V gene are PRHDT and FYEKMQ (reference sequence). This CDR3 spans 15 amino acids. This CDR3 is CASSRTSGSTDTQYF. The CDR3 nucleotides are TGTGCCAGCAGCCGGACTAGTGGCAGCACAGATACGCAGTATTTT.

The J gene is TRBJ1-5, the V gene TRBV2; TRBD1 might be the D (6 bases). Trimming took off 8 bases at V and 6 bases at J, with 20 bases between the two ends. The CDR3 sequence is 15 residues long. Germline V gives CDR1 SNHLY, CDR2 FYNNEI. The CDR3 sequence is CASGGGGAFVQPQHF. CDR3 bases: TGTGCCAGCGGGGGCGGGGGGGCGTTCGTTCAGCCCCAGCATTTT.

This clone was observed at least ten times. The chain uses TRBV4-1 and TRBJ2-3; 12 positions match TRBD2. CDR3 length: 17 amino acids. The V and J ends lost 1 base and 3 bases, in that order; junction bases with no gene match: 5. Germline V gene data show CDR1 as MGHRA and CDR2 as YSYEKL. CDR3: CASSQGLAGGPTDTQYF. The CDR3 DNA sequence: TGCGCCAGCAGCCAAGGTCTAGCGGGAGGGCCGACAGATACGCAGTATTTT.

This chain connects TRBV4-2 to TRBJ2-7; 9 bases agree with TRBD2. The J segment lost 0 bases and the V segment lost 1 base, leaving 1 base of the junction unmatched. Germline loops: CDR1 LGHNA, CDR2 YNFKEQ. This CDR3 contains 15 residues. In DNA form, the CDR3 reads TGTGCCAGCAGCCAAGGACTAGCGGACTCCTACGAGCAGTACTTC. Amino acids: CASSQGLADSYEQYF.

The rearrangement links TRBV27 to TRBJ2-3; a possible D gene is TRBD1 (6 bases). This CDR3 has 15 amino acids. The V gene's germline CDR1 is MNHEY and CDR2 SMNVEV (reference sequence). V dropped 6 bases and J dropped 2 bases, with 15 bases sitting between them. CDR3 bases: TGTGCCAGCAGGGCTACAGGGACGGACACAGATACGCAGTATTTT. Protein product: CASRATGTDTDTQYF.

The rearrangement uses TRBV11-2 and TRBJ2-7, with TRBD1 identical over 7 bases. The CDR3 is made up of 15 amino acids. V dropped 5 bases and J dropped 2; count of bases not matched to a gene: 9. The germline V gene encodes CDR1 SGHAT and CDR2 FQNNGV. The CDR3 reads CASSPRRTGPYEQYF. CDR3 sequence (DNA): TGTGCCAGCAGCCCCCGGAGGACAGGTCCCTACGAGCAGTACTTC.

This chain links TRBV4-1 with TRBJ2-7, with a weak D call TRBD2 (6 bases). The CDR3 length is 17 residues. V lost 1 base and J 2 bases, leaving 18 bases between the germline ends. Germline V gives CDR1 MGHRA, CDR2 YSYEKL. The chain's CDR3 is CASSQGLSGPKPYEQYF. CDR3 nucleotides: TGCGCCAGCAGCCAAGGCTTGAGCGGGCCTAAACCCTACGAGCAGTACTTC.

The V gene is TRBV6-5, the J gene TRBJ1-1, with D unclear. Germline V gene lookup returns CDR1 MNHEY and CDR2 SVGAGI. The CDR3 consists of 14 residues. The V end lost 2 bases, the J end lost 4 bases, and 11 bases lay between the germline ends. The CDR3 spells CASSYPTEGTEAFF. CDR3 sequence (DNA): TGTGCCAGCAGTTACCCGACCGAGGGCACTGAAGCTTTCTTT.

V is TRBV9 and J is TRBJ1-1, with no clear D. CDR1 is SGDLS and CDR2 is YYNGEE in the germline V gene. The CDR3 sequence is 15 residues long. The V gene lost 2 bases and the J gene lost 2 bases, with 13 bases spanning the gap. The CDR3, as DNA: TGTGCCAGCAGCGTCTCAGGCTTAAAAAACACTGAAGCTTTCTTT. Translation gives CASSVSGLKNTEAFF.

The V gene is TRBV2, the J gene TRBJ2-7; a possible D gene is TRBD1 (6 bases). The CDR3 is 15 amino acids. CDR1 is SNHLY and CDR2 is FYNNEI in the germline V gene. The V gene lost 7 bases and the J gene lost 6 bases, with 22 bases spanning the gap. CDR3 protein: CASTPGTNIVFEQYF. The CDR3 DNA reads as TGTGCCAGCACCCCCGGGACAAACATTGTCTTCGAGCAGTACTTC.

The V call is TRBV18, the J call TRBJ2-1; tentatively, D is TRBD2 (6 bases). The CDR3 runs 16 residues. Germline values: CDR1 KGHSH, CDR2 LQKENI. Trimming removed 0 bases at V and 0 bases at J, with 9 bases between. The DNA for the CDR3 is TGTGCCAGCTCACCACCGATCGGGGGCTCCTACAATGAGCAGTTCTTC. It is translated as CASSPPIGGSYNEQFF.

V gene TRBV7-3 combines with J gene TRBJ2-1; the match to TRBD2 covers 7 bases. The length of the CDR3 is 13 residues. Germline trimming cut 5 bases from V and 9 bases from J; bases unmatched to any gene: 7. Germline values: CDR1 SGHTA, CDR2 FQGTGA. CDR3 DNA sequence: TGTGCCAGCAGCCCCCAAGGGGAGGGTGAGCAGTTCTTC. Protein sequence: CASSPQGEGEQFF.

V is TRBV11-2 and J is TRBJ2-7; TRBD2 is a possible D gene (5 bases). Between the trimmed V and J ends, which lost 1 base and 6 bases, there was a span of 13 bases. CDR1 and CDR2 (germline): SGHAT, FQNNGV. This CDR3 has 14 amino acids. The CDR3 DNA is TGTGCCAGCAGCTTAGTGTCGACTGAGGGCGAGCAGTACTTC. Its protein is CASSLVSTEGEQYF.

The chain combines TRBV9 with TRBJ1-2, with 8 bases that match TRBD1. This CDR3 contains 13 residues. Germline V CDR1 and CDR2: SGDLS, YYNGEE. V shed 4 bases and J 8 bases; nucleotides not matched to a gene: 7. The CDR3 DNA is TGTGCCAGCAGCACACCAGGGGGCCCGGGCTACACCTTC. It yields the protein CASSTPGGPGYTF.

The rearrangement links TRBV5-1 to TRBJ2-5, with TRBD1 matching over 7 bases. J lost 0 bases, V lost 3 bases, and 8 bases had no gene match. This CDR3 spans 16 amino acids. Per germline, CDR1 SGHRS and CDR2 YFSETQ. The CDR3 sequence is CASSYSTGSYQETQYF. As DNA, the CDR3 is TGCGCCAGCAGCTATTCGACAGGGAGCTACCAAGAGACCCAGTACTTC.

This chain's CDR3 is CSTGSWNEQFF. The CDR3 coding sequence is TGCAGTACAGGGTCCTGGAATGAGCAGTTCTTC. The chain has TRBV20-1 and TRBJ2-1, with D perhaps TRBD1 (6 bases). Deletions cut 8 bases from V and 7 bases from J, with 12 bases between. The CDR3 has 11 amino acids. From germline, CDR1 is DFQATT and CDR2 SNEGSKA (reference sequence).

The chain joins TRBV10-3 to TRBJ2-5; D unresolved. The CDR3 runs 12 residues. V was pared by 2 bases and J by 5 bases, with 6 bases between. Germline V CDR1 and CDR2: ENHRY, SYGVKD. The CDR3 sequence: CAISEMSETQYF. CDR3 DNA: TGTGCCATCAGTGAGATGTCGGAGACCCAGTACTTC.

This clone is a singleton in its sample. The chain combines TRBV27 with TRBJ2-7, with 9 bases fitting TRBD1. The CDR3 runs to 15 residues. Germline V gene sequence: CDR1 MNHEY, CDR2 SMNVEV (reference sequence). The V gene end was trimmed by 5 bases and the J gene end by 3 bases; junction bases not matched to a gene: 8. The CDR3 sequence: CASSLGTGLNYEQYF. As DNA, the CDR3 is TGTGCCAGCAGTCTCGGGACAGGGTTAAACTACGAGCAGTACTTC.

This rearrangement joins TRBV5-6 to TRBJ1-6, with 7 bases aligning to TRBD1. Looked up from germline, CDR1 is SGHDT and CDR2 is YYEEEE. Unmatched junction bases numbered 8, after V lost 4 bases and J lost 7 bases. This CDR3 comprises 15 residues. The CDR3 here is CASSTGDRRNSPLHF. The CDR3 bases are TGTGCCAGCAGCACCGGGGACAGAAGAAATTCACCCCTCCACTTT.